This TCR beta chain was captured by sequencing in a study of T cell responses to AZD1222 COVID-19 vaccine. Overall study findings and caveats: Vaccine-related CD4 TCRs covered spike, predominating at 160-218 and 743-854. Clonal diversity may have been underestimated, and the donors were mostly white British, with more females than males. Repertoire sampling was restricted to post-peak T cell response timepoints.

This table comes from immunoSEQ multiplex PCR, and its TCRdb copy is limited to in-frame clones, with some not included. The profile shows some 150,000 clones, about 93% of them singletons. Trimming left V 5 bases short and J 10 bases short, with 12 bases between. The CDR3 spans 13 residues. Germline V gene lookup returns CDR1 LGHDT and CDR2 YNNKEL (reference sequence). Comments on this clone: Its antigen remains unidentified.

This chain joins TRBV3-1 (or the pseudogene TRBV3-2) and TRBJ1-6; possibly TRBD1 for D (5 bases). The source of this sequence is an adult in good health. The specimen comprised peripheral blood, sampled on day 0 of AZD1222 vaccination. The DNA for the CDR3 is TGTGCCAGCAGCGAGGGGTTGTGGTCACCCCTCCACTTT. It specifies CASSEGLWSPLHF.